This T cell receptor (beta chain) was captured in a study of T cell repertoires in cytomegalovirus infection. The CDR3 is 16 amino acids. Germline loops: CDR1 SGHVS, CDR2 FNYEAQ. Trimming took 5 bases from V and 2 from J, leaving 17 bases between them. TCRdb ran MiXCR on the reads and lists one entry per CDR3 protein. The table has a few hundred thousand distinct CDR3 sequences, 30% to 35% seen once. This clonotype was detected a few times. Its antigen is unknown. The receptor comes from a human donor in good health (CMV status not recorded). Some clones in this sample may be carry-over from other donors' samples. The chain has TRBV7-6 and TRBJ2-3, with D unclear. The specimen comprised cultured PBMCs, sampled from culture after CMV antigen stimulation. The CDR3 reads CASSPLPLRTTDTQYF. In nucleotides, the CDR3 is TGTGCCAGCAGCCCTCTTCCACTCAGGACCACAGATACGCAGTATTTT. Full variable domain (outside the CDR3, taken from reference TRBV7-6 and TRBJ2-3): GAGVSQSPRYKVTKRGQDVALRCDPISGHVSLYWYRQALGQGPEFLTYFNYEAQQDKSGLPNDRFSAERPEGSISTLTIQRTEQRDSAMYRCASSPLPLRTTDTQYFGPGTRLTVL.